Following are 9 T cell receptor beta chains from one sample sequenced in a study of T cell responses to AZD1222 COVID-19 vaccine (dated by TCRdb to the early 2020s). The sample's time point label, in plain terms: about 28 days (+/-7) after the second vaccine dose. The method was the immunoSEQ multiplex PCR assay. Sourced from immuneACCESS, this table was stored by TCRdb with only in-frame sequences that have V and J called. A share of the clones is absent; for the studies checked, an unresolved V gene accounts for under half, and the remainder has no known explanation. The sample includes 100,000 to 150,000 clones, with approximately 94% observed a single time. In total, the top ten clones hold 5% of the sample. The starting material was peripheral blood, obtained 28 days after the second AZD1222 dose. All receptors come from an adult who received the AZD1222 COVID-19 vaccine.

This chain uses TRBV5-1 with TRBJ2-2, with D unresolved. Per germline, CDR1 SGHRS and CDR2 YFSETQ. The V and J ends lost 2 bases and 5 bases respectively, with 7 bases between them. The length of the CDR3 is 13 residues. This CDR3 reads CASSFTSTGELFF. The CDR3 bases are TGCGCCAGCAGCTTTACGTCGACCGGGGAGCTGTTTTTT.

The chain is built from TRBV4-3 and TRBJ1-2, with D tentatively TRBD1 (6 bases). Germline V lookup: CDR1 LGHNA, CDR2 YSLEER. V lost 0 bases to trimming and J lost 8 bases, with 16 bases between them. CDR3 length equals 15 residues. The CDR3 here is CASSQDLEGGWGYTF. DNA of the CDR3: TGCGCCAGCAGCCAAGATCTGGAAGGGGGTTGGGGCTACACCTTC.

The chain has TRBV11-2 and TRBJ1-2; D is unresolved. The V gene lost 4 bases and the J gene lost 5 bases, with 5 bases spanning the gap. This CDR3 spans 11 amino acids. Germline V CDR1 and CDR2: SGHAT, FQNNGV. The CDR3 is CASSSMYGYTF. CDR3 coding DNA: TGTGCCAGCAGCTCGATGTATGGCTACACCTTC.

V usage is TRBV5-1 and J usage is TRBJ2-3; 9 nucleotides match TRBD1. This CDR3 comprises 16 residues. V dropped 2 bases and J dropped 1; count of bases not matched to a gene: 5. Germline CDR1 SGHRS, CDR2 YFSETQ. The CDR3 reads CASSLADRGGTDTQYF. In DNA form, the CDR3 reads TGCGCCAGCAGCTTAGCCGACAGGGGGGGCACAGATACGCAGTATTTT.

This chain joins TRBV4-1 and TRBJ1-6, with no clear D. There are 14 residues in the CDR3. V lost 6 bases, J lost 7 bases, and 13 bases lay in between. Germline values: CDR1 MGHRA, CDR2 YSYEKL. This CDR3 is CASRTPGPNSPLHF. The CDR3 DNA follows: TGCGCCAGCAGAACCCCCGGGCCGAATTCACCCCTCCACTTT.

CDR3 residues: CASSQLGGLGYTF. The DNA for the CDR3 is TGTGCCAGCAGCCAATTGGGGGGGCTTGGCTACACCTTC. The chain links TRBV5-4 to TRBJ1-2; D is perhaps TRBD1 (6 bases). The germline V and J ends were trimmed by 4 bases and 7 bases, with 14 bases remaining between them. Germline CDR1 reads SGHNT; CDR2 reads YYREEE (reference sequence). The CDR3 spans 13 residues.

The V gene is TRBV7-8, the J gene TRBJ1-2; TRBD1 is a possible D gene (6 bases). The germline V gene encodes CDR1 SGHVS and CDR2 FQNEAQ. The CDR3 is 13 residues long. Deletions cut 5 bases from V and 6 bases from J, with 13 bases between. For the CDR3, the DNA is TGTGCCAGCAGCCCAAGAGAGGGGGATGGCTACACCTTC. Protein: CASSPREGDGYTF.

The chain links TRBV7-2 to TRBJ2-4; TRBD2 matches at 12 bases. The trim removed 5 bases at V and 9 bases at J, leaving 8 bases unmatched. The CDR3 is made up of 15 amino acids. Germline lookup yields CDR1 SGHTA and CDR2 FQGNSA. CDR3: CASSDTRLAGAIQYF. In DNA, the CDR3 is TGTGCCAGCAGCGACACCAGACTAGCGGGGGCCATTCAGTACTTC.

The gene calls are TRBV6-5 and TRBJ1-3; D is ambiguous. CDR1 MNHEY and CDR2 SVGAGI come from the germline V gene. The CDR3 is made up of 14 amino acids. Trimming removed 6 bases at V and 0 bases at J, with 9 bases between. The DNA of the CDR3 is TGTGCCAGCAGGCCCAGGAGCTCTGGAAACACCATATATTTT. Protein product: CASRPRSSGNTIYF.